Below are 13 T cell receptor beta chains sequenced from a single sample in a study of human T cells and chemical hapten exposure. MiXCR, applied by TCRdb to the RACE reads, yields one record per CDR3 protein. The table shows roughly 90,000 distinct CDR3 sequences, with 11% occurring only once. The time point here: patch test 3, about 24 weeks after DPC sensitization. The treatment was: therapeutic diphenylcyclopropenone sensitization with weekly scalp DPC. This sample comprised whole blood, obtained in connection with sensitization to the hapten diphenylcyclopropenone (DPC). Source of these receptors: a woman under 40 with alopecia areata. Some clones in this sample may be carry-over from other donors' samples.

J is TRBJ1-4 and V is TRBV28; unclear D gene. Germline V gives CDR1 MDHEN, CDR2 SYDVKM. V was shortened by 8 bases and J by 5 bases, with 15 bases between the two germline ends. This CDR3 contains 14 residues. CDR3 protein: CASLLGGMNEKLFF. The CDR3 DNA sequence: TGTGCCAGCCTCCTGGGAGGAATGAATGAAAAACTGTTTTTT.

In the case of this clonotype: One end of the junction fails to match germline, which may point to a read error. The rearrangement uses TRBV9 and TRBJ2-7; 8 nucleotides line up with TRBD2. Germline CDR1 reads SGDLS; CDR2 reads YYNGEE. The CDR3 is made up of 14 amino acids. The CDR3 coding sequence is TGTGCCAGCAGCGTAGCGGGAGGGCCCTACGAGCTGTACTTC. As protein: CASSVAGGPYELYF.

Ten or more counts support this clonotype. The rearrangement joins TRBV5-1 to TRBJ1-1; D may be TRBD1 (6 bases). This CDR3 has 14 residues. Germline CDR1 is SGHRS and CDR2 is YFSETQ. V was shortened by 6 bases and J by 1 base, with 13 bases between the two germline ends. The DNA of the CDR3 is TGCGCCAGCACCCCTGAAGGGGGGAACACTGAAGCTTTCTTT. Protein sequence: CASTPEGGNTEAFF.

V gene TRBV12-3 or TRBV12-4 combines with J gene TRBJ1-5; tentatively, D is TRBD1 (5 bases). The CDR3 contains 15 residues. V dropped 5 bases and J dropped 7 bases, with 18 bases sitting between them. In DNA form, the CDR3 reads TGTGCCAGCAGTCCGGGGACCGGGCGAGGACAGCCCCAGCATTTT. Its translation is CASSPGTGRGQPQHF.

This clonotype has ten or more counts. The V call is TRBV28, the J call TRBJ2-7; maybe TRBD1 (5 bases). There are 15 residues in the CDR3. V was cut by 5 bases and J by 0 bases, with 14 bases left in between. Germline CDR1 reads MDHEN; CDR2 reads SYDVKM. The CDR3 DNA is TGTGCCAGCAGTCCAGAGTGGGGCAACTCCTACGAGCAGTACTTC. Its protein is CASSPEWGNSYEQYF.

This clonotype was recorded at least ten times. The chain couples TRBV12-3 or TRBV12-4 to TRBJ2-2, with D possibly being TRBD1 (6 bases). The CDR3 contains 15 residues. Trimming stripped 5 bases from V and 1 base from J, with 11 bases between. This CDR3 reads CASSLGQRNTGELFF. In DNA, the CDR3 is TGTGCCAGCAGTCTAGGACAGAGGAACACCGGGGAGCTGTTTTTT.

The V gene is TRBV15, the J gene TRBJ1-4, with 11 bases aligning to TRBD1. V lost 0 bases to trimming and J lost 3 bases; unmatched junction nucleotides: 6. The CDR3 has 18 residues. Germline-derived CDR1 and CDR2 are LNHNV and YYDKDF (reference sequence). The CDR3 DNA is TGTGCCACCAGCAGAGATCCCCCGGGACAGGGGGCTAATGAAAAACTGTTTTTT. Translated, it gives CATSRDPPGQGANEKLFF. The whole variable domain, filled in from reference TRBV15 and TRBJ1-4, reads DAMVIQNPRYQVTQFGKPVTLSCSQTLNHNVMYWYQQKSSQAPKLLFHYYDKDFNNEADTPDNFQSRRPNTSFCFLDIRSPGLGDTAMYLCATSRDPPGQGANEKLFFGSGTQLSVL.

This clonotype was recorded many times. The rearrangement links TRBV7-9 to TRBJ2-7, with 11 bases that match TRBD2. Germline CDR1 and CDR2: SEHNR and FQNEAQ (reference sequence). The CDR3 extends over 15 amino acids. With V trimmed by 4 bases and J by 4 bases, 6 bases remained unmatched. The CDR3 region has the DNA TGTGCCAGCAGCTCCACTAGCGGGAGACGATACGAGCAGTACTTC. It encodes CASSSTSGRRYEQYF.

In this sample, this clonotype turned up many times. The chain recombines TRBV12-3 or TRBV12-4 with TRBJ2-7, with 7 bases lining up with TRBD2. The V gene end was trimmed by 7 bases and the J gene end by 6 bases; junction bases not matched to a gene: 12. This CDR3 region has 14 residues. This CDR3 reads CASTLGQGGAEQYF. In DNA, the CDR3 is TGTGCCAGCACCTTGGGGCAGGGAGGGGCCGAGCAGTACTTC.

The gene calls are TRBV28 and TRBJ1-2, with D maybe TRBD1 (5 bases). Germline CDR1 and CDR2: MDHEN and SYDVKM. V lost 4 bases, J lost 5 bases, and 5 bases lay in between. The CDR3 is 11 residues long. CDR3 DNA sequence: TGTGCCAGCAGTTCAGGGTATGGCTACACCTTC. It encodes CASSSGYGYTF.

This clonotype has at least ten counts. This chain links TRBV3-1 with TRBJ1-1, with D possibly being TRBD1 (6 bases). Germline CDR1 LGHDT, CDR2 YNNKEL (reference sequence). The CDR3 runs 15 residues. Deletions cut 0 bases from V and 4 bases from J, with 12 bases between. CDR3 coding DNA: TGTGCCAGCAGCCAAGATTATGGAGGGGGCACTGAAGCTTTCTTT. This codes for CASSQDYGGGTEAFF.

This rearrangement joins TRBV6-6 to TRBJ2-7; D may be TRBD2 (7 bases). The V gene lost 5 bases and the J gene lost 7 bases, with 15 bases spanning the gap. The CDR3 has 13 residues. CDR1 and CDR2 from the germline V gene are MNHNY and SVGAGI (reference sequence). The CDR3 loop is CASSPPGGGEQYF. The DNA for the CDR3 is TGTGCCAGCAGTCCCCCGGGGGGCGGTGAGCAGTACTTC.

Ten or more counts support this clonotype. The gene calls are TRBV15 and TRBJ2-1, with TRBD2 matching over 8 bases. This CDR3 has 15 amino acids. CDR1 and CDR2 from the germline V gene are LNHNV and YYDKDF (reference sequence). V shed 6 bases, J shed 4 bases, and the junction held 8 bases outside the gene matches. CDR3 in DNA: TGTGCCACCAGTCGCGCGGGGGGCCTTTACAATGAGCAGTTCTTC. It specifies CATSRAGGLYNEQFF. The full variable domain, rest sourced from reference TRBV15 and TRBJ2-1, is DAMVIQNPRYQVTQFGKPVTLSCSQTLNHNVMYWYQQKSSQAPKLLFHYYDKDFNNEADTPDNFQSRRPNTSFCFLDIRSPGLGDTAMYLCATSRAGGLYNEQFFGPGTRLTVL.